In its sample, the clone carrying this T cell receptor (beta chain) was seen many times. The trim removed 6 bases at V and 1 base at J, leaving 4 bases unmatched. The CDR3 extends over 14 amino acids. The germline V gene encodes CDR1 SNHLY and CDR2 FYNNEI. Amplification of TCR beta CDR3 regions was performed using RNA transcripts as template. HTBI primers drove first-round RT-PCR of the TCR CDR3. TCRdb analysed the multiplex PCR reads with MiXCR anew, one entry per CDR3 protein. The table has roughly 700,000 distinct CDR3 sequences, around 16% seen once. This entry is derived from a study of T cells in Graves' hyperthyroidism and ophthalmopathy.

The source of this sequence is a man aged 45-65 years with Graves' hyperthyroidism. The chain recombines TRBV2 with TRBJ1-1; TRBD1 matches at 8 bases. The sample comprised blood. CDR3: CASSGTGWNTEAFF. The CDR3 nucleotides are TGTGCCAGCAGCGGGACAGGATGGAACACTGAAGCTTTCTTT.